The entry that follows covers one TCR beta chain sequence. CDR1 and CDR2 (germline): SGHRS, YFSETQ. CDR3 size: 15 residues. J gave up 9 bases and V 2 bases, and 13 bases lay outside the gene matches. The entry originates in a study of blood T cell repertoires in COVID-19. Study in general: Sites across the United States, Italy and Spain contributed samples from acute and convalescent COVID-19. T cells, B-cell-depleted T cells, or PBMCs supplied cDNA or gDNA.

How the authors handled the data: For nucleated cells, counts were estimated from reference gene primer amplification. TCRdb's copy holds only in-frame clones and misses some; the assay was immunoSEQ multiplex PCR. V and J calls and clone size are copied from that table; D and trimming were computed from the DNA. The repertoire holds fewer than 85,000 clones, with roughly 77% as singletons. The TCR was taken from a woman in her seventies with acute or convalescent COVID-19. V and J are TRBV5-1 and TRBJ2-7, with TRBD1 identical over 8 bases. The sample comprised peripheral blood. CDR3 sequence (DNA): TGCGCCAGCAGCTTAGACGACAGGGGCCTATGGGTGCAGTACTTC. Translation: CASSLDDRGLWVQYF. The variable domain in full, with the rest retrieved from reference TRBV5-1 and TRBJ2-7, is KAGVTQTPRYLIKTRGQQVTLSCSPISGHRSVSWYQQTPGQGLQFLFEYFSETQRNKGNFPGRFSGRQFSNSRSEMNVSTLELGDSALYLCASSLDDRGLWVQYFGPGTRLTVT.